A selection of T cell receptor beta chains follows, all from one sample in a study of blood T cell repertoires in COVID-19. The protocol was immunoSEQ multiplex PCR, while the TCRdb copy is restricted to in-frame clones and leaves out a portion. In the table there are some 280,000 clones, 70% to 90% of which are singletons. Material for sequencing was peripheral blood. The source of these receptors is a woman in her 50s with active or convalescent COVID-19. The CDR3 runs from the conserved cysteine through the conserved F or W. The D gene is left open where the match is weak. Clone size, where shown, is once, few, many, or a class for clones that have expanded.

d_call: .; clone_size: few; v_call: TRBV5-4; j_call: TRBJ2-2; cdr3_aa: CASSLERAGELFF; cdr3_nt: TGTGCCAGCAGCTTGGAACGGGCCGGGGAGCTGTTTTTT
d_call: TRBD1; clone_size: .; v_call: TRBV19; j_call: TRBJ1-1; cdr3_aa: CASSSGTGALTLAFF; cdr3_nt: TGTGCCAGTAGTTCCGGGACAGGAGCCCTCACTTTGGCTTTCTTT
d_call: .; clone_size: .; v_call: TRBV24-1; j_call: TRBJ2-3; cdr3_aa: CATSDRGGTNTDTQYF; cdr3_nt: TGTGCCACCAGTGATCGTGGCGGGACGAACACAGATACGCAGTATTTT
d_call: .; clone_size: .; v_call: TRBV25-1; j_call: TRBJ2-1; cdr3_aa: CASSEEAFIYNEQFF; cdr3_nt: TGTGCCAGCAGTGAAGAGGCCTTCATCTACAATGAGCAGTTCTTC
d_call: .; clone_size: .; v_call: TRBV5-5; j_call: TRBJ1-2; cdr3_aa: CASSLGTGAGGYTF; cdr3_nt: TGTGCCAGCAGCTTAGGAACGGGAGCGGGAGGCTACACCTTC
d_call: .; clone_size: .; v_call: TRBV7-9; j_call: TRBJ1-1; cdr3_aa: CASSFGGILNTEAFF; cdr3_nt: TGTGCCAGCAGCTTTGGGGGGATATTGAACACTGAAGCTTTCTTT
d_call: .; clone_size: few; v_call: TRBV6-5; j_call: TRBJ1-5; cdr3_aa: CASSYSGPTGGQPQHF; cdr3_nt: TGTGCCAGCAGTTACTCCGGGCCGACAGGTGGTCAGCCCCAGCATTTT
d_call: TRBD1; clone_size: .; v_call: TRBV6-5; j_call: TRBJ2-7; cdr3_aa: CASSSSGTGGYEQYF; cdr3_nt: TGTGCCAGCAGTTCTTCCGGGACAGGGGGCTACGAGCAGTACTTC
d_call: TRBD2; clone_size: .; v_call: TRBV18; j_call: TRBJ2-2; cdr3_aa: CASSPLAGSNTGELFF; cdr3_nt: TGTGCCAGCTCACCCTTAGCGGGGTCGAACACCGGGGAGCTGTTTTTT
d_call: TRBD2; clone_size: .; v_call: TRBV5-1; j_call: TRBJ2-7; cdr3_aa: CASSSGLAGTYEQYF; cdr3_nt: TGCGCCAGCAGCTCGGGACTAGCGGGTACTTACGAGCAGTACTTC
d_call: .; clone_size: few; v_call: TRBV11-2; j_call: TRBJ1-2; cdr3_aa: CASSSEGSGYTF; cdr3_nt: TGTGCCAGCAGCTCCGAGGGTAGTGGCTACACCTTC
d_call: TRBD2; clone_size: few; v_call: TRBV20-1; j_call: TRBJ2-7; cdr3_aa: CSASGLAGGVDEQYF; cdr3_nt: TGCAGTGCTAGTGGACTAGCGGGAGGGGTTGACGAGCAGTACTTC
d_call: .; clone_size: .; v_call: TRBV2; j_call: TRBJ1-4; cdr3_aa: CASSGLDSQGRVNEKLFF; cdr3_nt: TGTGCCAGCAGCGGCTTAGACAGCCAAGGGCGTGTCAATGAAAAACTGTTTTTT
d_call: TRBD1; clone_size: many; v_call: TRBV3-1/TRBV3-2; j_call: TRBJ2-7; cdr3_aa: CASSARDRGLHF; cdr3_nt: TGTGCCAGCAGCGCCCGGGACAGGGGTTTACACTTC
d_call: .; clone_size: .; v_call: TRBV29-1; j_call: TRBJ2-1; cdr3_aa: CSGRLGRVLFF; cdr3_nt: TGCAGCGGGAGACTCGGTCGCGTCTTGTTCTTC
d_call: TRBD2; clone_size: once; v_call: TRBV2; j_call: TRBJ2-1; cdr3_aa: CASSEGWIAGDEQFF; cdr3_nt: TGTGCCAGCAGTGAGGGGTGGATAGCGGGAGATGAGCAGTTCTTC
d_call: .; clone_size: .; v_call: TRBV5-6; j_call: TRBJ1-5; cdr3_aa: CASSPPGGGNQPQHF; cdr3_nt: TGTGCCAGCAGCCCCCCGGGGGGAGGCAATCAGCCCCAGCATTTT
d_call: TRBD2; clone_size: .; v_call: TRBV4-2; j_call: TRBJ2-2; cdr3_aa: CASSLALAGGNPGELFF; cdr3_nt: TGTGCCAGCAGCCTAGCACTAGCGGGAGGGAACCCCGGGGAGCTGTTTTTT
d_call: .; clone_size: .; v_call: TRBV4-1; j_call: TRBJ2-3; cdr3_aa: CASSQGADTQYF; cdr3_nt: TGCGCCAGCAGCCAAGGAGCAGATACGCAGTATTTT
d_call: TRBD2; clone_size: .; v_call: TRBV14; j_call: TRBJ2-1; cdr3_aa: CASSQQLAGVYEQFF; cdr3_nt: TGTGCCAGCAGCCAACAACTAGCGGGAGTCTATGAGCAGTTCTTC
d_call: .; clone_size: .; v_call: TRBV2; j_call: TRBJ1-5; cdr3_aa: CASKRGTGRGNQPQHF; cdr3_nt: TGTGCCAGCAAGCGTGGAACAGGGAGGGGCAATCAGCCCCAGCATTTT
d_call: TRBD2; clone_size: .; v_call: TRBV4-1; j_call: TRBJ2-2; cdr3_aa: CASSQETSVRGELFF; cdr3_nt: TGCGCCAGCAGCCAAGAGACTAGCGTCCGGGGGGAGCTGTTTTTT
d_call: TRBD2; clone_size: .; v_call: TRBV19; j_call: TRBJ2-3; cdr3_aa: CASSMGRESDTQYF; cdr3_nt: TGTGCCAGTAGTATGGGGCGGGAGTCAGATACGCAGTATTTT
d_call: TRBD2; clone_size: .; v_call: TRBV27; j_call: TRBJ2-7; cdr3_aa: CASSPGGWERRYEQYF; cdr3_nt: TGTGCCAGCAGCCCGGGGGGATGGGAGCGTCGTTACGAGCAGTACTTC
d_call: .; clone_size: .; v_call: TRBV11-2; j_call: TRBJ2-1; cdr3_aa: CASSSLRLREQFF; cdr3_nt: TGTGCCAGCAGCTCACTTCGATTGAGGGAGCAGTTCTTC
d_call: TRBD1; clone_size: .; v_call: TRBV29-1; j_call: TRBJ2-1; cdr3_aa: CSVETGGYNEQFF; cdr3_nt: TGCAGCGTTGAGACAGGGGGTTACAATGAGCAGTTCTTC
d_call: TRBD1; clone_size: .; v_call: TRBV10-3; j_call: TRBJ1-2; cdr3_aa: CAISEYRGYGYTF; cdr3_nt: TGTGCCATCAGTGAGTACAGGGGCTATGGCTACACCTTC
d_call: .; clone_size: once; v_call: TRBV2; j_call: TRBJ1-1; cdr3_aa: CASSVRTVSTEAFF; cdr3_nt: TGTGCCAGCAGTGTTAGGACAGTAAGCACTGAAGCTTTCTTT
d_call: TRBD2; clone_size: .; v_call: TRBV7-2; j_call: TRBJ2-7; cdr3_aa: CASSLQASGGEQYF; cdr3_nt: TGTGCCAGCAGCTTACAGGCTAGCGGAGGCGAGCAGTACTTC
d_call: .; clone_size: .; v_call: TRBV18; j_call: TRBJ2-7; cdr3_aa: CASSPADTGEQYF; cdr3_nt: TGTGCCAGCTCACCAGCCGACACCGGCGAGCAGTACTTC
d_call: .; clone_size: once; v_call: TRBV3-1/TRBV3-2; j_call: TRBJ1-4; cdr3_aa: CASSQGQTTNEKLFF; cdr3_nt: TGTGCCAGCAGCCAAGGACAGACAACTAATGAAAAACTGTTTTTT
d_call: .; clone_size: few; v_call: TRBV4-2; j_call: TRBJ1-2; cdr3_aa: CASSQDLAFNPTNYGYTF; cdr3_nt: TGTGCCAGCAGCCAAGATTTAGCGTTTAATCCGACTAACTATGGCTACACCTTC
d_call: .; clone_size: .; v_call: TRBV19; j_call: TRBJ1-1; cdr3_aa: CASRERTGNTEAFF; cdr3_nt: TGTGCCAGTAGAGAGAGGACGGGAAACACTGAAGCTTTCTTT
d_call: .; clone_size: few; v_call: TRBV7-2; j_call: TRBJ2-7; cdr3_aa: CASSLGVTGGYEQYF; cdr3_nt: TGTGCCAGCAGCTTAGGAGTGACAGGAGGCTACGAGCAGTACTTC
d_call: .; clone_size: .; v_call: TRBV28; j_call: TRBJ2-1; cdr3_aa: CASSTTFGVVYNEQFF; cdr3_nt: TGTGCCAGCAGTACCACCTTCGGGGTTGTTTACAATGAGCAGTTCTTC
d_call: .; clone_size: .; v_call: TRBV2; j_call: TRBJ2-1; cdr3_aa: CASSEVRGKPSYNEQFF; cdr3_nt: TGTGCCAGCAGTGAAGTTAGGGGCAAACCGTCCTACAATGAGCAGTTCTTC